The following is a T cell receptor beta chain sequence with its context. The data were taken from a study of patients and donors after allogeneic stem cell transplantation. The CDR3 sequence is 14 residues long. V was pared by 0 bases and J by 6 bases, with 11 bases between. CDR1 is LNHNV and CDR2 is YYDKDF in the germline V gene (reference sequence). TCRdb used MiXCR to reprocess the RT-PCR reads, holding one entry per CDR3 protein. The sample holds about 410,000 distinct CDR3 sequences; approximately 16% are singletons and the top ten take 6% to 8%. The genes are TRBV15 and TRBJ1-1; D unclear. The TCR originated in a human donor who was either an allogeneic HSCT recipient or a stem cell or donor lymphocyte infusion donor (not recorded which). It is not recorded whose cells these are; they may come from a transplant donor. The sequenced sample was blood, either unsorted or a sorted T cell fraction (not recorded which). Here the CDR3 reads CATSRDLGLAEAFF. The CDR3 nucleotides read TGTGCCACCAGCAGAGATCTGGGTTTGGCTGAAGCTTTCTTT.